The entry that follows covers one T cell receptor beta chain sequence. Its antigen is currently unknown. V was cut by 2 bases and J by 3 bases, with 7 bases left in between. Germline CDR1 is MDHEN and CDR2 is SYDVKM. The CDR3 has 13 amino acids. This PCR relied on a set of 60 Vbeta primers and 13 Jbeta primers. Measured with immunoSEQ multiplex PCR; TCRdb has only the in-frame clones, and not every one. Of over 110,000 clones in the sample, about 84% are singletons; the top ten hold around 5.9%. The data stem from a study of cytomegalovirus exposure and HLA in healthy donors. The study, taken as a whole, reports: Further analysis, carried out later, found HLA-associated TCR beta chains more clonally expanded than equally common other chains. Some V segments, including TRBV6-2 and TRBV6-3, were excluded as indistinguishable. Sequencing artifact likely explains a cluster of highly shared sequence variants.

Sequencing was done on a sample of PBMCs. The chain couples TRBV28 to TRBJ1-1, with D uncertain. This receptor was obtained from a woman in her thirties or forties in good health and CMV-seropositive. CDR3 sequence reads: CASSLVPDTEAFF. The CDR3 DNA reads TGTGCCAGCAGTTTAGTCCCAGACACTGAAGCTTTCTTT.